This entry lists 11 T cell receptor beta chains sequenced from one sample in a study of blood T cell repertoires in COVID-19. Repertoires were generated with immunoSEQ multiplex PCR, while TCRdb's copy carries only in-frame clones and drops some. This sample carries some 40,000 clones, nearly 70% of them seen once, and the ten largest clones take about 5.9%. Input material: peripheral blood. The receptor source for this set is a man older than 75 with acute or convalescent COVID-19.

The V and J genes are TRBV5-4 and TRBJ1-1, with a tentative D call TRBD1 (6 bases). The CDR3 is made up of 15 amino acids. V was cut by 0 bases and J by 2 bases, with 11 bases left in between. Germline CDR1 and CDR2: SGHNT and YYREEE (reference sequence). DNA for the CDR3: TGTGCCAGCAGCTTGGAATTAGGGGGTAACACTGAAGCTTTCTTT. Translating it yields CASSLELGGNTEAFF.

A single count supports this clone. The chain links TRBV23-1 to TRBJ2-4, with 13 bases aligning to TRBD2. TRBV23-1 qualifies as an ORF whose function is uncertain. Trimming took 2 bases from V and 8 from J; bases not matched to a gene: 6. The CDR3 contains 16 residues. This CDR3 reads CASSQPGLAGRHIQYF. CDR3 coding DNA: TGCGCCAGCAGTCAACCGGGACTAGCGGGGAGGCACATTCAGTACTTC.

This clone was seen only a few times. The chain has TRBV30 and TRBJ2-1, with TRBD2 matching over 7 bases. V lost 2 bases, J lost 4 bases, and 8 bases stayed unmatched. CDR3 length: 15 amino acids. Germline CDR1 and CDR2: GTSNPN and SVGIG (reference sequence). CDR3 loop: CAWSRPGLPYNEQFF. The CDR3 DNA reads TGTGCCTGGAGTAGACCGGGACTACCTTACAATGAGCAGTTCTTC. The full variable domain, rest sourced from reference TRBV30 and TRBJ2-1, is SQTIHQWPATLVQPVGSPLSLECTVEGTSNPNLYWYRQAAGRGLQLLFYSVGIGQISSEVPQNLSASRPQDRQFILSSKKLLLSDSGFYLCAWSRPGLPYNEQFFGPGTRLTVL.

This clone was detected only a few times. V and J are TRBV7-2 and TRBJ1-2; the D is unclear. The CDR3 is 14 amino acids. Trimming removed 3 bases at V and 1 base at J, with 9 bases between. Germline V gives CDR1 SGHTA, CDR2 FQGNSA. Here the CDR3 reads CASSLGSLNYGYTF. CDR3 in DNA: TGTGCCAGCAGCTTGGGCAGCCTTAACTATGGCTACACCTTC.

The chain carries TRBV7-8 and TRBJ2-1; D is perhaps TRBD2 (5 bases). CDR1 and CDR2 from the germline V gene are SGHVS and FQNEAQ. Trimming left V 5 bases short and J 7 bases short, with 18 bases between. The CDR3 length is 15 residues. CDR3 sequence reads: CASSPLGREGNEQFF. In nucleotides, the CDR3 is TGTGCCAGCAGCCCCCTAGGGCGAGAGGGAAATGAGCAGTTCTTC.

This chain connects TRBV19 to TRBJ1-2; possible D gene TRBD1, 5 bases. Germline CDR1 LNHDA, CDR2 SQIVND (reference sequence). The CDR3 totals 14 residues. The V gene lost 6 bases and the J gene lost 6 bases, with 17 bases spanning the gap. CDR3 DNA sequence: TGTGCCAGTAGCCCCCGGGACTCCGGGGATGGCTACACCTTC. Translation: CASSPRDSGDGYTF.

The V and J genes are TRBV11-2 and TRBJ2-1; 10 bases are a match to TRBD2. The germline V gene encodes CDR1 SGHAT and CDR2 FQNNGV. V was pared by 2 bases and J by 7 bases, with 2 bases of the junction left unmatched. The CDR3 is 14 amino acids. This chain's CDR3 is CASSLLAGENEQFF. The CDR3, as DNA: TGTGCCAGCAGCTTACTAGCGGGAGAGAATGAGCAGTTCTTC.

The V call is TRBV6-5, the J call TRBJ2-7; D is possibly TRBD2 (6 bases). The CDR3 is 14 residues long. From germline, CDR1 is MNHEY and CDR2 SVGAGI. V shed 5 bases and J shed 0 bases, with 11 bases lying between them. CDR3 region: CASSMGLNSYEQYF. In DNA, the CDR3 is TGTGCCAGCAGTATGGGACTTAACTCCTACGAGCAGTACTTC.

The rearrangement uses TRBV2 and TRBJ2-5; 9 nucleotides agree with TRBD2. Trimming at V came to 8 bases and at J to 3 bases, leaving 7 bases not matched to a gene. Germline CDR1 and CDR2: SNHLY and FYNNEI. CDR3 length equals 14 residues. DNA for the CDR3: TGTGCCAGCGGGGGTAGCGGGAGAAAAGAGACCCAGTACTTC. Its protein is CASGGSGRKETQYF.

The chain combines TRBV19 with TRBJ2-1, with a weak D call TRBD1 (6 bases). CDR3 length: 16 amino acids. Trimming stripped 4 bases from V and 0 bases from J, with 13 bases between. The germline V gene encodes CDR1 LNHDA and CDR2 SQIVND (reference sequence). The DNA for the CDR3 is TGTGCCAGTAGTACTTACAGGGTGAGCTCCTACAATGAGCAGTTCTTC. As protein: CASSTYRVSSYNEQFF.

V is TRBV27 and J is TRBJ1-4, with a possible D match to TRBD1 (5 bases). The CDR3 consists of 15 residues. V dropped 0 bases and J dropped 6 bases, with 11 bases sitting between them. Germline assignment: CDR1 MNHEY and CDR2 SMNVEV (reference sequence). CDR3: CASSLSAGLDEKLFF. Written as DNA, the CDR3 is TGTGCCAGCAGTTTATCGGCAGGGTTGGATGAAAAACTGTTTTTT.